The T cell receptor beta chain described here comes from a study of PD-1 blockade in mismatch repair-deficient tumors. Clones were sequenced by immunoSEQ multiplex PCR, and TCRdb holds only the in-frame ones, with some missing. In the table there are about 63,000 clones, around 88% of which are singletons. CDR1 is SGHTS and CDR2 is YDEGEE in the germline V gene. V was pared by 4 bases and J by 4 bases, with 4 bases of the junction left unmatched. The CDR3 runs to 14 residues. This clonotype was obtained from an adult with mismatch repair-deficient cancer. The sequences come from peripheral blood, collected 52 weeks after starting pembrolizumab. The J gene is TRBJ1-4, the V gene TRBV5-8; 7 nucleotides agree with TRBD1. The CDR3 DNA reads as TGTGCCAGCAGCCTGGGACAGTTTAATGAAAAACTGTTTTTT. It specifies CASSLGQFNEKLFF.